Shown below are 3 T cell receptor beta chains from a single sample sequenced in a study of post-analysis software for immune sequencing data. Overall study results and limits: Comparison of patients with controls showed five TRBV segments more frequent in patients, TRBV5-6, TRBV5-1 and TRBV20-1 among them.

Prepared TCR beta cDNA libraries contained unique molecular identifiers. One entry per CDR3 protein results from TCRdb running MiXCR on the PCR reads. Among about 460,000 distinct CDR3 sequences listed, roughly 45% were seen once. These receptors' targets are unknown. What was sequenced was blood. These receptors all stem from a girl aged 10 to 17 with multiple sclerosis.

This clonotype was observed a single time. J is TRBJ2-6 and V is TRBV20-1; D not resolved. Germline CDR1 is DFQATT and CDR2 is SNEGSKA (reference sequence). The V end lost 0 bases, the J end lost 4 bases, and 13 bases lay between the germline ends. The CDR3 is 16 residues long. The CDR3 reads CSARDLRVAGANVLTF. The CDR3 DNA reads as TGCAGTGCTAGAGATCTCCGGGTAGCAGGGGCCAACGTCCTGACTTTC.

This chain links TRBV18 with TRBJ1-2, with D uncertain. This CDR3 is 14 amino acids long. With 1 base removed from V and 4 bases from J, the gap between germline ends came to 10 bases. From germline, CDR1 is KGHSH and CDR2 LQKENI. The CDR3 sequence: CASSPQAATYGYTF. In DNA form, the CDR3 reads TGTGCCAGCTCACCACAGGCGGCAACCTATGGCTACACCTTC.

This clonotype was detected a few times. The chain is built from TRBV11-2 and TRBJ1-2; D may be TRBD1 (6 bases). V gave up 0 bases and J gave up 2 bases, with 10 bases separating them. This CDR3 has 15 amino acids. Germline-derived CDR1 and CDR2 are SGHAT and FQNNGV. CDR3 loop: CASSLEGAVNYGYTF. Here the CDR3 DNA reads TGTGCCAGCAGCTTAGAGGGGGCCGTCAACTATGGCTACACCTTC. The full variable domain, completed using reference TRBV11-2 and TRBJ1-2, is EAGVAQSPRYKIIEKRQSVAFWCNPISGHATLYWYQQILGQGPKLLIQFQNNGVVDDSQLPKDRFSAERLKGVDSTLKIQPAKLEDSAVYLCASSLEGAVNYGYTFGSGTRLTVV.